The 30 T cell receptor beta chains below come from one sample, sequenced in a study of T-cell memory formation after mild COVID-19. TCRdb analysed the 5' RACE reads with MiXCR anew, one entry per CDR3 protein. This table holds under 650,000 distinct CDR3 sequences, roughly 18% found once. Material for sequencing was PBMCs or a T cell subset sorted from them (not recorded which). Source of these receptors: an adult woman who had mild COVID-19 (a few samples of this study predate the infection). Cell type and time point are not known.

The chain links TRBV7-9 to TRBJ2-3, with 10 positions matching TRBD1. CDR1 SEHNR and CDR2 FQNEAQ come from the germline V gene (reference sequence). With V trimmed by 5 bases and J by 2 bases, 7 bases remained unmatched. The CDR3 extends over 16 amino acids. CDR3 bases: TGTGCCAGCAGCGTCTGGACAGGGGGGACCACAGATACGCAGTATTTT. Translation: CASSVWTGGTTDTQYF.

The chain couples TRBV18 to TRBJ1-1, with 7 bases fitting TRBD1. Germline CDR1 reads KGHSH; CDR2 reads LQKENI. J lost 5 bases, V lost 3 bases, and 6 bases had no gene match. This CDR3 region has 14 residues. Written as DNA, the CDR3 is TGTGCCAGCTCACCGGCAGGGGGGTTGACTGAAGCTTTCTTT. Encoded protein: CASSPAGGLTEAFF.

This clonotype was counted between two and nine times. The chain uses TRBV7-3 and TRBJ2-7, with D hard to call. The germline V gene encodes CDR1 SGHTA and CDR2 FQGTGA. The CDR3 extends over 12 amino acids. The DNA of the CDR3 is TGTTTTGGTATGTCTGGCTCCTACGAGCAGTACTTC. It specifies CFGMSGSYEQYF.

The V gene is TRBV3-1, the J gene TRBJ2-1; TRBD2 agrees at 8 bases. The germline V gene has CDR1 LGHDT and CDR2 YNNKEL (reference sequence). This CDR3 comprises 15 residues. Losses at the gene ends were 4 bases for V and 8 bases for J; bases not matched to a gene: 10. The CDR3 nucleotides are TGTGCCAGCAGCCGGCGGGGGGCCCTCCAGGATGAGCAGTTCTTC. This translates into CASSRRGALQDEQFF.

The rearrangement links TRBV5-1 to TRBJ2-7; TRBD2 agrees at 12 bases. CDR1 is SGHRS, CDR2 YFSETQ, per germline. The length of the CDR3 is 14 residues. V dropped 4 bases and J dropped 10; count of bases not matched to a gene: 9. CDR3 residues: CASSLDASGGEQYF. The CDR3 DNA sequence: TGCGCCAGCAGCCTGGATGCTAGCGGGGGGGAACAGTACTTC.

This clonotype was observed a few times. The chain recombines TRBV9 with TRBJ2-1; 14 nucleotides align to TRBD2. V was pared by 1 base and J by 3 bases, with 15 bases of the junction left unmatched. This CDR3 region has 21 residues. The germline CDR1 and CDR2 sequences are SGDLS and YYNGEE. CDR3 sequence reads: CASSVTRKGLAGGQGYNEQFF. The CDR3 region has the DNA TGTGCCAGCAGCGTAACAAGAAAAGGACTAGCGGGAGGTCAGGGCTACAATGAGCAGTTCTTC.

The chain employs TRBV7-2 and TRBJ1-5; D call uncertain. The CDR3 loop spans 15 amino acids. V was cut by 1 base and J by 2 bases, with 9 bases left in between. The germline V gene encodes CDR1 SGHTA and CDR2 FQGNSA. The CDR3 DNA follows: TGTGCCAGCAGCTTAGGGGTAGTCGGCAATCAGCCCCAGCATTTT. Translated, it gives CASSLGVVGNQPQHF.

The chain uses TRBV7-9 and TRBJ2-7, with unresolved D. The CDR3 spans 14 residues. From germline, CDR1 is SEHNR and CDR2 FQNEAQ (reference sequence). V lost 3 bases to trimming and J lost 2 bases, with 11 bases between them. The CDR3 region has the DNA TGTGCCAGCAGCTTCAGCGCTCCTACCTACGAGCAGTACTTC. It encodes CASSFSAPTYEQYF.

The rearrangement uses TRBV4-2 and TRBJ2-5, with TRBD2 matching 14 bases. Germline CDR1 LGHNA, CDR2 YNFKEQ. The CDR3 consists of 18 residues. V shed 1 base and J 3 bases; nucleotides not matched to a gene: 7. CDR3 DNA sequence: TGTGCCAGCAGCCAAGTCGGGACTAGCGGGAGCCTTGAAGAGACCCAGTACTTC. It specifies CASSQVGTSGSLEETQYF.

This clonotype has just a few counts. The chain has TRBV7-9 and TRBJ2-3; tentatively, D is TRBD1 (5 bases). Trimming removed 3 bases at V and 4 bases at J, with 14 bases between. Germline CDR1 reads SEHNR; CDR2 reads FQNEAQ (reference sequence). This CDR3 spans 15 amino acids. In nucleotides, the CDR3 is TGTGCCAGCAGCTTCGGTTCCCAAGGGGCAGATACGCAGTATTTT. Encoded protein: CASSFGSQGADTQYF.

This clonotype was recorded a few times. V gene TRBV7-9 combines with J gene TRBJ2-5; 8 bases fit TRBD2. The CDR3 is 15 residues long. The V gene's germline CDR1 is SEHNR and CDR2 FQNEAQ (reference sequence). V lost 1 base, J lost 0 bases, and 1 base stayed unmatched. CDR3 residues: CASSLGLANQETQYF. For the CDR3, the DNA is TGTGCCAGCAGCTTAGGACTAGCGAACCAAGAGACCCAGTACTTC.

In this sample, this clonotype turned up a few times. The chain carries TRBV29-1 and TRBJ2-1; 10 bases agree with TRBD2. Trimming removed 2 bases from V and 5 bases from J; junction bases left unmatched: 9. There are 16 residues in the CDR3. Germline CDR1 SQVTM, CDR2 ANQGSEA. CDR3 protein: CSVEKAGGPWDNEQFF. The CDR3, as DNA: TGCAGCGTTGAAAAAGCGGGAGGGCCATGGGACAATGAGCAGTTCTTC.

This chain connects TRBV7-8 to TRBJ2-7, with D unclear. V was trimmed by 3 bases and J by 2 bases, leaving 20 bases between them. Germline V gives CDR1 SGHVS, CDR2 FQNEAQ. The CDR3 has 17 residues. This CDR3 reads CASSFVYTRSGPYEQYF. In DNA, the CDR3 is TGTGCCAGCAGCTTCGTTTATACCCGGAGTGGCCCCTACGAGCAGTACTTC.

This clonotype was counted between two and nine times. The V gene is TRBV20-1, the J gene TRBJ1-2; weak D call: TRBD1 (6 bases). The ends were cut back, 3 bases at V and 0 bases at J, with 14 bases in the middle. Germline V lookup: CDR1 DFQATT, CDR2 SNEGSKA (reference sequence). The length of the CDR3 is 15 residues. CDR3 DNA: TGCAGTGCTAGTGGCGGACAGACCGCTAACTATGGCTACACCTTC. Translated, it gives CSASGGQTANYGYTF.

This chain links TRBV29-1 with TRBJ1-1; D is unclear. Germline-derived CDR1 and CDR2 are SQVTM and ANQGSEA. V was cut by 6 bases and J by 7 bases, with 15 bases left in between. There are 12 residues in the CDR3. The CDR3 here is CSVVGFKIEAFF. Written as DNA, the CDR3 is TGCAGCGTCGTGGGCTTTAAAATTGAAGCTTTCTTT.

Only a few counts were recorded for this clonotype. The chain employs TRBV30 and TRBJ2-7, with 7 nucleotides matching TRBD2. From germline, CDR1 is GTSNPN and CDR2 SVGIG (reference sequence). This CDR3 region has 13 residues. The V segment lost 2 bases and the J segment 2 bases; nucleotides outside the gene matches: 3. The CDR3 nucleotides are TGTGCCTGGAGTAGGGGAGGGACCTACGAGCAGTACTTC. Translated, it gives CAWSRGGTYEQYF.

The chain has TRBV6-5 and TRBJ2-5; no reliable D call. V lost 3 bases, J lost 1 base, and 12 bases lay in between. The CDR3 covers 15 residues. Germline CDR1 and CDR2: MNHEY and SVGAGI. CDR3 DNA sequence: TGTGCCAGCAGTTATTCCCAGGACCTCCAAGAGACCCAGTACTTC. Translating gives CASSYSQDLQETQYF.

The chain joins TRBV18 to TRBJ2-7; D is uncertain. The CDR3 extends over 15 amino acids. Germline V lookup: CDR1 KGHSH, CDR2 LQKENI. V was shortened by 1 base and J by 6 bases, with 16 bases between the two germline ends. CDR3 DNA: TGTGCCAGCTCACCACGTGGCATCTATCAAGGCGAGCAGTACTTC. Its protein is CASSPRGIYQGEQYF.

The rearrangement links TRBV29-1 to TRBJ2-1; 7 positions match TRBD1. The CDR3 contains 15 residues. Germline lookup yields CDR1 SQVTM and CDR2 ANQGSEA. Losses at the gene ends were 0 bases for V and 3 bases for J; bases not matched to a gene: 5. DNA of the CDR3: TGCAGCGTTGAAGATCGGGACAGACTCTACAATGAGCAGTTCTTC. Amino acid sequence: CSVEDRDRLYNEQFF.

The chain uses TRBV7-2 and TRBJ1-2; no definite D call. Germline assignment: CDR1 SGHTA and CDR2 FQGNSA. V was trimmed by 6 bases and J by 0 bases, leaving 8 bases between them. The CDR3 extends over 13 amino acids. CDR3 coding DNA: TGTGCCAGCAGTCCTCCTCCTAACTATGGCTACACCTTC. This gives the protein CASSPPPNYGYTF.

The chain is built from TRBV5-1 and TRBJ2-7, with D possibly being TRBD1 or TRBD2 (6 bases each). CDR3 length: 15 amino acids. V lost 4 bases, J lost 1 base, and 15 bases lay in between. CDR1 is SGHRS, CDR2 YFSETQ, per germline. CDR3 loop: CASSPTGGRSYEQYF. DNA for the CDR3: TGCGCCAGCAGCCCCACCGGGGGCCGGTCCTACGAGCAGTACTTC. The complete variable domain, with remaining parts taken from reference TRBV5-1 and TRBJ2-7, reads KAGVTQTPRYLIKTRGQQVTLSCSPISGHRSVSWYQQTPGQGLQFLFEYFSETQRNKGNFPGRFSGRQFSNSRSEMNVSTLELGDSALYLCASSPTGGRSYEQYFGPGTRLTVT.

This clonotype turned up a few times. The chain uses TRBV29-1 and TRBJ1-1; possibly TRBD1 for D (6 bases). This CDR3 is 13 amino acids long. Germline V gene lookup returns CDR1 SQVTM and CDR2 ANQGSEA. Trimming stripped 5 bases from V and 4 bases from J, with 14 bases between. The CDR3 nucleotides read TGCAGCGTTAGGGGCAGGGGAATCACTGAAGCTTTCTTT. The encoded protein is CSVRGRGITEAFF.

V gene TRBV7-2 combines with J gene TRBJ1-1, with D possibly TRBD1 on 5 matching bases. This CDR3 spans 14 amino acids. Germline V lookup: CDR1 SGHTA, CDR2 FQGNSA. Trimming stripped 5 bases from V and 0 bases from J, with 10 bases between. The CDR3 DNA is TGTGCCAGCAGCACGGGACGGCTGAACACTGAAGCTTTCTTT. Protein: CASSTGRLNTEAFF.

This clonotype was detected many times. The J gene is TRBJ2-3, the V gene TRBV5-1; D gene uncertain. The germline V gene encodes CDR1 SGHRS and CDR2 YFSETQ. V gave up 5 bases and J gave up 0 bases, with 7 bases separating them. This CDR3 spans 13 amino acids. CDR3 residues: CASRTPSTDTQYF. The CDR3 bases are TGCGCCAGCAGAACTCCTAGCACAGATACGCAGTATTTT.

The gene calls are TRBV2 and TRBJ2-7; D gene uncertain. V shed 1 base and J shed 4 bases, with 8 bases lying between them. Germline V CDR1 and CDR2: SNHLY, FYNNEI. The CDR3 covers 13 residues. CDR3 nucleotides: TGTGCCAGCAGTGAAGGTGTAGGGTACGAGCAGTACTTC. Translation: CASSEGVGYEQYF.

The table lists this clonotype with many counts. The J gene is TRBJ2-3, the V gene TRBV7-2; 8 bases line up with TRBD1. The J segment lost 6 bases and the V segment lost 1 base, leaving 12 bases of the junction unmatched. CDR3 length: 17 residues. In germline, CDR1 is SGHTA, CDR2 FQGNSA. This CDR3 reads CASSLVGTGGGSDTQYF. The DNA of the CDR3 is TGTGCCAGCAGCTTAGTGGGGACAGGTGGGGGTTCGGATACGCAGTATTTT.

This clonotype was detected many times. This chain joins TRBV11-2 and TRBJ1-2; no clear D. The CDR3 loop spans 14 amino acids. The ends were cut back, 4 bases at V and 4 bases at J, with 13 bases in the middle. Germline CDR1 is SGHAT and CDR2 is FQNNGV. The CDR3 DNA follows: TGTGCCAGCAGCTCTGACACCACCTCCTATGGCTACACCTTC. It translates to CASSSDTTSYGYTF.

This clonotype was seen ten or more times. The chain is built from TRBV4-2 and TRBJ2-5; maybe TRBD1 (6 bases). V lost 1 base to trimming and J lost 5 bases, with 14 bases between them. The CDR3 loop spans 15 amino acids. Germline CDR1 and CDR2: LGHNA and YNFKEQ. The CDR3 spells CASSQAGQGPETQYF. CDR3 sequence (DNA): TGTGCCAGCAGCCAAGCGGGGCAGGGGCCCGAGACCCAGTACTTC.

This clonotype was counted a few times. CDR3 loop: CASSRFSGRDTQYF. DNA for the CDR3: TGTGCCAGCAGCCGTTTTTCAGGAAGAGATACGCAGTATTTT. The gene calls are TRBV7-9 and TRBJ2-3; D not resolved. V was trimmed by 5 bases and J by 5 bases, leaving 14 bases between them. CDR3 length equals 14 residues. Germline CDR1 and CDR2: SEHNR and FQNEAQ (reference sequence).

The chain uses TRBV2 and TRBJ2-5, with 10 bases that match TRBD2. The germline CDR1 and CDR2 sequences are SNHLY and FYNNEI. V was pared by 1 base and J by 6 bases, with 5 bases of the junction left unmatched. This CDR3 is built from 15 residues. CDR3 amino acids: CASSEESGGAKTQYF. In DNA form, the CDR3 reads TGTGCCAGCAGTGAAGAGAGCGGGGGGGCAAAGACCCAGTACTTC.